This entry lists 27 T cell receptor beta chains sequenced from one sample in a study of blood T cell repertoires in COVID-19 (dated by TCRdb to the early 2020s). Receptors were amplified or captured by the immunoSEQ multiplex PCR assay. What TCRdb holds here is the immuneACCESS table cut down to in-frame rearrangements. Part of the clones is not present; checked against another copy, under half of the missing clones reflect an unresolved V gene, and the others are unexplained. Across this sample there are over 450,000 clones, with roughly nine tenths seen only once. Jointly, the top ten make up 7.8% of the sample. The sample consisted of peripheral blood. All receptors come from a woman in her forties or fifties with COVID-19, enrolled during active disease.

Comment on this clone: This same CDR3 is encoded by further DNA sequences in the sample. J is TRBJ1-2 and V is TRBV18; D is unclear. Trimming removed 3 bases at V and 5 bases at J, with 4 bases between. CDR1 is KGHSH and CDR2 is LQKENI in the germline V gene. The CDR3 loop spans 11 amino acids. In nucleotides, the CDR3 is TGTGCCAGCTCACCGTCGTATGGCTACACCTTC. It yields the protein CASSPSYGYTF.

The rearrangement links TRBV4-1 to TRBJ2-5; weak D call: TRBD2 (6 bases). V lost 2 bases and J lost 7, with 23 bases in between. The CDR3 sequence is 17 residues long. Germline V gene data show CDR1 as MGHRA and CDR2 as YSYEKL. The CDR3 loop is CASSQPGTVGVWGTQYF. The DNA for the CDR3 is TGCGCCAGCAGCCAACCGGGGACTGTTGGAGTGTGGGGGACCCAGTACTTC.

V gene TRBV9 combines with J gene TRBJ2-5; D is possibly TRBD1 (7 bases). The V end lost 6 bases, the J end lost 1 base, and 16 bases lay between the germline ends. This CDR3 region has 15 residues. Per the germline V gene, CDR1 is SGDLS and CDR2 is YYNGEE. The CDR3 is CASTAGTVPQETQYF. CDR3 DNA: TGTGCCAGCACCGCGGGGACAGTACCCCAAGAGACCCAGTACTTC.

The chain combines TRBV29-1 with TRBJ2-3; D uncertain. This CDR3 is built from 13 residues. CDR1 is SQVTM and CDR2 is ANQGSEA in the germline V gene. Trimming removed 1 base from V and 4 bases from J, with 9 bases in between. CDR3 protein: CSVEGLLPDTQYF. In DNA, the CDR3 is TGCAGCGTTGAAGGTCTTCTCCCAGATACGCAGTATTTT.

The chain has TRBV19 and TRBJ1-5; maybe TRBD1 (5 bases). This CDR3 spans 15 amino acids. V lost 5 bases to trimming and J lost 1 base, with 12 bases between them. Germline values: CDR1 LNHDA, CDR2 SQIVND (reference sequence). CDR3 in amino acids: CASSPRGESNQPQHF. The CDR3 nucleotides read TGTGCCAGTAGTCCCCGGGGGGAAAGCAATCAGCCCCAGCATTTT.

This sequence joins TRBV27 and TRBJ2-2; 9 nucleotides line up with TRBD1. CDR3 size: 17 residues. The junction had 5 bases not matched to a gene; V was cut back by 0 bases and J by 3 bases. The germline V gene has CDR1 MNHEY and CDR2 SMNVEV (reference sequence). The CDR3 sequence is CASSLSRDRADTGELFF. The DNA of the CDR3 is TGTGCCAGCAGTTTATCAAGGGACAGGGCGGACACCGGGGAGCTGTTTTTT.

The V gene is TRBV18, the J gene TRBJ1-4; D is undetermined. Trimming cost V 2 bases and J 6 bases, with 13 bases left between them. This CDR3 has 15 amino acids. Germline CDR1 KGHSH, CDR2 LQKENI. CDR3 sequence reads: CASSPWNAADEKLFF. In DNA form, the CDR3 reads TGTGCCAGCTCACCATGGAACGCGGCCGATGAAAAACTGTTTTTT.

The chain employs TRBV28 and TRBJ1-2; D might be TRBD1 (6 bases). The CDR3 covers 14 residues. V was trimmed by 6 bases and J by 4 bases, leaving 15 bases between them. Germline V gives CDR1 MDHEN, CDR2 SYDVKM. Here the CDR3 reads CASSLTRTAYGYTF. The DNA for the CDR3 is TGTGCCAGCAGCCTTACCCGGACAGCCTATGGCTACACCTTC.

This chain connects TRBV6-5 to TRBJ1-1; a weak D match, TRBD1 (5 bases). Trimming pared 0 bases from V and 3 bases from J, leaving 11 bases between. The CDR3 spans 15 residues. CDR1 is MNHEY, CDR2 SVGAGI, per germline. The CDR3 DNA is TGTGCCAGCAGTTACTCGAGGGGAGGGTACACTGAAGCTTTCTTT. The encoded protein is CASSYSRGGYTEAFF.

This chain connects TRBV24-1 to TRBJ2-2, with TRBD1 matching 10 bases. The CDR3 has 15 amino acids. Germline lookup yields CDR1 KGHDR and CDR2 SFDVKD. V shed 9 bases and J 3 bases; nucleotides not matched to a gene: 6. The CDR3 spells CATARTGGDTGELFF. The CDR3 DNA is TGTGCCACCGCAAGGACAGGGGGAGACACCGGGGAGCTGTTTTTT.

The V and J genes are TRBV7-2 and TRBJ2-1; tentatively, D is TRBD2 (6 bases). The CDR3 runs 16 residues. Trimming left V 0 bases short and J 3 bases short, with 12 bases between. Looked up from germline, CDR1 is SGHTA and CDR2 is FQGNSA. Here the CDR3 reads CASSLAVGSGYNEQFF. The DNA of the CDR3 is TGTGCCAGCAGCTTAGCGGTTGGTAGCGGCTACAATGAGCAGTTCTTC.

The V gene is TRBV7-9, the J gene TRBJ1-4; possible D gene TRBD1, 5 bases. Looked up from germline, CDR1 is SEHNR and CDR2 is FQNEAQ (reference sequence). This CDR3 spans 15 amino acids. V shed 5 bases and J shed 4 bases, with 14 bases lying between them. In nucleotides, the CDR3 is TGTGCCAGCAGCGATGGGGCAGCCTTTAATGAAAAACTGTTTTTT. Its translation is CASSDGAAFNEKLFF.

This clone is a singleton in its sample. This chain uses TRBV5-1 with TRBJ2-2; 10 bases match TRBD2. Germline trimming cut 0 bases from V and 7 bases from J; bases unmatched to any gene: 3. Germline V CDR1 and CDR2: SGHRS, YFSETQ. The CDR3 spans 15 residues. In nucleotides, the CDR3 is TGCGCCAGCAGCTTGGGACTAGCGGGTTTCGGGGAGCTGTTTTTT. It codes for CASSLGLAGFGELFF.

This clone has a single count. The chain combines TRBV6-5 with TRBJ2-7, with D perhaps matching TRBD2 (5 bases). The V gene's germline CDR1 is MNHEY and CDR2 SVGAGI. CDR3 length: 15 amino acids. V was clipped by 7 bases and J by 4 bases, with 20 bases between them. This chain's CDR3 is CASTPGGQEFYEQYF. The CDR3 region has the DNA TGTGCCAGCACCCCAGGCGGGCAGGAATTTTACGAGCAGTACTTC.

The gene calls are TRBV6-5 and TRBJ1-1; D possibly corresponds to TRBD1 (6 bases). The CDR3 has 15 residues. Trimming took off 1 base at V and 11 bases at J, with 20 bases between the two ends. Per the germline V gene, CDR1 is MNHEY and CDR2 is SVGAGI. The DNA for the CDR3 is TGTGCCAGCAGTTACTTCGCGGGGGCCCCTTATCCGGCTTTCTTT. It encodes CASSYFAGAPYPAFF.

Written as DNA, the CDR3 is TGTGCCAGCAGCTTGGGGACATTAAACATTCAGTACTTC. This translates into CASSLGTLNIQYF. The chain is built from TRBV7-9 and TRBJ2-4; D may be TRBD1 (6 bases). Germline V gives CDR1 SEHNR, CDR2 FQNEAQ (reference sequence). With 3 bases removed from V and 6 bases from J, the gap between germline ends came to 9 bases. The CDR3 covers 13 residues. Together with reference TRBV7-9 and TRBJ2-4, the CDR3 gives the full variable domain: DTGVSQNPRHKITKRGQNVTFRCDPISEHNRLYWYRQTLGQGPEFLTYFQNEAQLEKSRLLSDRFSAERPKGSFSTLEIQRTEQGDSAMYLCASSLGTLNIQYFGAGTRLSVL.

The V gene is TRBV29-1, the J gene TRBJ1-2; tentatively, D is TRBD1 (5 bases). V was shortened by 6 bases and J by 4 bases, with 15 bases between the two germline ends. The CDR3 has 13 residues. From germline, CDR1 is SQVTM and CDR2 ANQGSEA. CDR3 residues: CSVVHGHRYGYTF. The CDR3 bases are TGCAGCGTAGTGCACGGACACCGCTATGGCTACACCTTC.

The chain couples TRBV19 to TRBJ2-5, with D tentatively TRBD1 (8 bases). Looked up from germline, CDR1 is LNHDA and CDR2 is SQIVND (reference sequence). V lost 5 bases to trimming and J lost 5 bases, with 12 bases between them. The CDR3 has 13 residues. In nucleotides, the CDR3 is TGTGCCAGTAGTCCACAGGGGGGGGAGACCCAGTACTTC. Residues: CASSPQGGETQYF.

This rearrangement joins TRBV19 to TRBJ2-3; D possibly corresponds to TRBD2 (6 bases). Germline V gene data show CDR1 as LNHDA and CDR2 as SQIVND (reference sequence). The CDR3 runs to 17 residues. Trimming removed 6 bases at V and 2 bases at J, with 21 bases between. DNA of the CDR3: TGTGCCAGTAGATCCCCAGGAGGGCAGTATATCACAGATACGCAGTATTTT. Its protein product is CASRSPGGQYITDTQYF. Variable domain in full (rest from reference TRBV19 and TRBJ2-3): DGGITQSPKYLFRKEGQNVTLSCEQNLNHDAMYWYRQDPGQGLRLIYYSQIVNDFQKGDIAEGYSVSREKKESFPLTVTSAQKNPTAFYLCASRSPGGQYITDTQYFGPGTRLTVL.

This clone was observed a single time. The chain carries TRBV6-1 and TRBJ2-7; 9 positions match TRBD1. Germline V gene data show CDR1 as MNHNS and CDR2 as SASEGT. V shed 0 bases and J 2 bases; nucleotides not matched to a gene: 8. The CDR3 runs to 17 residues. In DNA, the CDR3 is TGTGCCAGCAGTGAAGCCGGGACAGGGCAACTTCCCTACGAGCAGTACTTC. Protein: CASSEAGTGQLPYEQYF.

As for this clone: The same CDR3 also results from other DNA sequences found in this sample. The CDR3 DNA follows: TGTGCCACCAGTGATGCGGGGCAGGGTAACACCGGGGAGCTGTTTTTT. Its translation: CATSDAGQGNTGELFF. The V gene is TRBV24-1, the J gene TRBJ2-2, with TRBD2 as a possible D gene (6 bases). From germline, CDR1 is KGHDR and CDR2 SFDVKD. Trimming left V 3 bases short and J 2 bases short, with 12 bases between. CDR3 length: 16 residues.

The chain combines TRBV7-8 with TRBJ2-7, with D possibly matching TRBD2 (6 bases). The CDR3 runs to 14 residues. CDR1 is SGHVS, CDR2 FQNEAQ, per germline. V was shortened by 3 bases and J by 0 bases, with 9 bases between the two germline ends. CDR3 in DNA: TGTGCCAGCAGCTTGGACGGGAGCTCCTACGAGCAGTACTTC. Its protein product is CASSLDGSSYEQYF.

V and J are TRBV15 and TRBJ1-2, with D perhaps matching TRBD1 (5 bases). The CDR3 extends over 17 amino acids. Germline CDR1 reads LNHNV; CDR2 reads YYDKDF (reference sequence). Trimming took 1 base from V and 5 from J, leaving 20 bases between them. The CDR3: CATSRGADTEALYGYTF. The CDR3 DNA reads TGTGCCACCAGCAGAGGCGCGGACACCGAAGCCCTTTATGGCTACACCTTC.

J is TRBJ1-2 and V is TRBV27; unclear D gene. Germline CDR1 reads MNHEY; CDR2 reads SMNVEV (reference sequence). With 0 bases removed from V and 8 bases from J, the gap between germline ends came to 10 bases. The CDR3 length is 13 residues. This CDR3 reads CASSLSSRYGYTF. For the CDR3, the DNA is TGTGCCAGCAGTTTATCGAGCAGGTACGGCTACACCTTC.

This chain connects TRBV21-1 to TRBJ1-2. TRBV21-1 is noted as a pseudogene. The CDR3 consists of 14 residues. The CDR3 DNA is TGTGCCCTCGGGAGGGGAAGACTTAACTATGGCTACACCTTC. Amino acid sequence: CALGRGRLNYGYTF.

This chain connects TRBV7-2 to TRBJ1-6; 9 bases agree with TRBD1. Per germline, CDR1 SGHTA and CDR2 FQGNSA. V was pared by 0 bases and J by 7 bases, with 4 bases of the junction left unmatched. There are 16 residues in the CDR3. Here the CDR3 reads CASSLAGDRANSPLHF. In DNA, the CDR3 is TGTGCCAGCAGCTTAGCAGGGGACAGGGCCAATTCACCCCTCCACTTT.

The chain employs TRBV19 and TRBJ2-1; 9 bases line up with TRBD2. Germline V gene lookup returns CDR1 LNHDA and CDR2 SQIVND (reference sequence). CDR3 length equals 15 residues. The trim removed 3 bases at V and 7 bases at J, leaving 7 bases unmatched. DNA for the CDR3: TGTGCCAGTAGTATTGAGCGGGGGGCGGGAAATGAGCAGTTCTTC. Its translation: CASSIERGAGNEQFF.